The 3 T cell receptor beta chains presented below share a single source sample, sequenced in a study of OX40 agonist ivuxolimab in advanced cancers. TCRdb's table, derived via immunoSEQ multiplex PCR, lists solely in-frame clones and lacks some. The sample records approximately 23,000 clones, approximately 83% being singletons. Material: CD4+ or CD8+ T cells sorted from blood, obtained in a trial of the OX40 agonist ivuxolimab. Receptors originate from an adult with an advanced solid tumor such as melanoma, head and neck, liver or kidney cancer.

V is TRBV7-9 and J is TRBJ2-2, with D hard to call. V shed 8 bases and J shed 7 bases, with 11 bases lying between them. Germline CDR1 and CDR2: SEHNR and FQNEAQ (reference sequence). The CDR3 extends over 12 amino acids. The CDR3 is CASVEENGELFF. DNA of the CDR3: TGTGCCAGCGTCGAGGAAAACGGGGAGCTGTTTTTT.

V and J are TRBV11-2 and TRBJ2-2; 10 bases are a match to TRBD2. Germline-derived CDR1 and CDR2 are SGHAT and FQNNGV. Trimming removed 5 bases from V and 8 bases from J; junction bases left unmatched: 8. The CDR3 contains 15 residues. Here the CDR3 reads CASSHPSGSSGELFF. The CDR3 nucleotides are TGTGCCAGCAGCCATCCTAGCGGGAGTTCGGGGGAGCTGTTTTTT.

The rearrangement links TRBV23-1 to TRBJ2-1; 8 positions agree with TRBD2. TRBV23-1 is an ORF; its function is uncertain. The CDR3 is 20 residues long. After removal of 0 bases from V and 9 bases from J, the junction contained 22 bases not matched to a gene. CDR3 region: CASSQSQSGTSAGGRIEQFF. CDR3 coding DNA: TGCGCCAGCAGTCAATCCCAATCAGGTACTTCTGCGGGAGGAAGGATTGAGCAGTTCTTC.